This is a list of T cell receptor beta chains from one sample in a study of OX40 agonist ivuxolimab in advanced cancers. The method was immunoSEQ multiplex PCR; TCRdb's version includes in-frame clones alone and lacks a portion of them. The profile covers 60,000 or so clones, with 85% to 90% appearing a single time and approximately 5% taken by the ten largest. Sequencing used CD4+ or CD8+ T cells sorted from blood, obtained in a trial of the OX40 agonist ivuxolimab. The receptors stem from an adult with an advanced solid tumor such as melanoma, head and neck, liver or kidney cancer. Each CDR3 is given with its conserved first and last residue. Each record gives: V gene, J gene, D gene, CDR3 length, clone size, CDR3 DNA, CDR3 protein. A D gene is named only where the DNA matches it firmly. Clone sizes are given selectively: once, few, many, or a class where the clone is expanded.

TRBV28	TRBJ1-5	TRBD1	19	once	TGTGCCAGCACCCCGAGCCGCTCACAGGGGGCTGCCTGGAATCAGCCCCAGCATTTT	CASTPSRSQGAAWNQPQHF
TRBV7-6	TRBJ2-5	TRBD2	14	-	TGTGCCAGCAGCCGTTTCGGGAGGGAGGAGACCCAGTACTTC	CASSRFGREETQYF
TRBV2	TRBJ2-7	-	14	-	TGTGCCAGCAGGGCGGGACAGCTTGGGTACGAGCAGTACTTC	CASRAGQLGYEQYF
TRBV11-2	TRBJ2-3	TRBD1	16	-	TGTGCCAGCAGCTCGACAGGGGCAGCGGCCACAGATACGCAGTATTTT	CASSSTGAAATDTQYF
TRBV27	TRBJ1-3	TRBD1	20	-	TGTGCCAGCAGCCCCATAAGACCGGGACAGGGCATCACTGGTGGAAACACCATATATTTT	CASSPIRPGQGITGGNTIYF
TRBV2	TRBJ1-1	TRBD1	12	few	TGTGCCAGCACCCGACAGGGCCCTGAAGCTTTCTTT	CASTRQGPEAFF
TRBV6-5	TRBJ1-3	-	14	-	TGTGCCAGCAGTTACAGAGCCTCTGGAAACACCATATATTTT	CASSYRASGNTIYF
TRBV5-6	TRBJ2-3	TRBD2	16	-	TGTGCCAGCAGCATGCGGACTAGCGGGGTGGGAGATACGCAGTATTTT	CASSMRTSGVGDTQYF
TRBV5-6	TRBJ1-1	TRBD1	16	-	TGTGCCAGCAGCTTACGGACAGGGAAAATGAACACTGAAGCTTTCTTT	CASSLRTGKMNTEAFF
TRBV4-3	TRBJ1-5	-	14	once	TGCGCCAGCAGCCTCGGACGGGAAAATCAGCCCCAGCATTTT	CASSLGRENQPQHF
TRBV9	TRBJ2-7	-	15	-	TGTGCCAGCAGCCCTCGACCCCCCGGCGGATCCGAGCAGTACTTC	CASSPRPPGGSEQYF
TRBV19	TRBJ2-1	TRBD2	20	-	TGTGCCAGTAGTATAGATCTGCAGGGACTAGCTATAAGAGACTACAATGAGCAGTTCTTC	CASSIDLQGLAIRDYNEQFF
TRBV28	TRBJ1-5	-	14	-	TGTGCCAGCAGTTTTTTGGGCCTGGGTCAGCCCCAGCATTTT	CASSFLGLGQPQHF
TRBV5-1	TRBJ1-4	TRBD1	16	-	TGCGCCAGCAGCTTCCTAACAGGGGCCCCTAATGAAAAACTGTTTTTT	CASSFLTGAPNEKLFF
TRBV5-1	TRBJ2-4	-	15	-	TGCGCCAGCAGCCCGATCCAGGGGGGGGGAAACATTCAGTACTTC	CASSPIQGGGNIQYF
TRBV6-1	TRBJ2-1	TRBD1	15	-	TGTGCCAGCTTCTGGGACAGGGTGTCGGTCAATGAGCAGTTCTTC	CASFWDRVSVNEQFF
TRBV6-6	TRBJ2-7	-	15	-	TGTGCCAGCAGTTACTCGAGAGGGGGCGGAGGGGAGCAGTACTTC	CASSYSRGGGGEQYF
TRBV19	TRBJ1-2	-	15	-	TGTGCCAGTGGGGAGGCTTCCGGCAGAGACTATGGCTACACCTTC	CASGEASGRDYGYTF
TRBV19	TRBJ2-7	TRBD1	13	-	TGTGCCAGTAGCCAAGACAGGGCCTACGAGCAGTACTTC	CASSQDRAYEQYF
TRBV30	TRBJ1-3	-	13	-	TGTGCCTGGAAACACACCTCTGGAAACACCATATATTTT	CAWKHTSGNTIYF
TRBV10-3	TRBJ2-5	-	16	once	TGTGCCATCAGTGAGTCGGATAAAACAGGGACCGAGACCCAGTACTTC	CAISESDKTGTETQYF
TRBV30	TRBJ2-1	-	11	-	TGTGCCTGGAGTGCCGAGCATGAGCAGTTCTTC	CAWSAEHEQFF
TRBV11-2	TRBJ2-3	TRBD2	19	-	TGTGCCAGCAGCCTAAGGACTAGCGTCTACCCCACTAGAACGGATACGCAGTATTTT	CASSLRTSVYPTRTDTQYF
TRBV7-9	TRBJ2-7	-	15	-	TGTGCCAGCAGCTTAGCGTCAACACCATCGGGCGAGCAGTACTTC	CASSLASTPSGEQYF
TRBV7-8	TRBJ2-5	-	14	-	TGTGCCAGCAGCTTAGGGAAGGTGACCGAGACCCAGTACTTC	CASSLGKVTETQYF
TRBV2	TRBJ2-7	-	14	-	TGTGCCAGCACCGCGCGCCCCAGGGACTACGAGCAGTACTTC	CASTARPRDYEQYF
TRBV19	TRBJ2-5	-	16	-	TGTGCCAGTAGCGCAAGCTTTTTGGCGGTCCAAGAGACCCAGTACTTC	CASSASFLAVQETQYF
TRBV1	TRBJ1-5	-	14	once	TGCACCAGCAGCCGACTCTATAGCAATCAGCCCCAGCATTTT	CTSSRLYSNQPQHF
TRBV27	TRBJ2-1	-	15	-	TGTGCCAGCAGTTCCGGATGGAGCTCCTACAATGAGCAGTTCTTC	CASSSGWSSYNEQFF
TRBV5-5	TRBJ2-3	-	14	-	TGTGCCAGCAGCCCCGTCGTTACGACAGATACGCAGTATTTT	CASSPVVTTDTQYF
TRBV4-2	TRBJ1-3	-	12	-	TGTGCCAGCAGCGCTCGTGGAAACACCATATATTTT	CASSARGNTIYF
TRBV6-6	TRBJ2-1	-	14	-	TGTGCCAGCAGTTACGAGCGGGCCTACAATGAGCAGTTCTTC	CASSYERAYNEQFF
TRBV5-1	TRBJ2-1	-	15	-	TGCGCCAGCAGCTTGGCCGCTAGCGACTACAATGAGCAGTTCTTC	CASSLAASDYNEQFF
TRBV28	TRBJ2-2	-	14	-	TGTGCCAGTCTAAAGCGGGCGAACACCGGGGAGCTGTTTTTT	CASLKRANTGELFF
TRBV6-1	TRBJ2-7	-	14	-	TGTGCCAGCAGTGTGGCTGGGCTGTACTACGAGCAGTACTTC	CASSVAGLYYEQYF
TRBV14	TRBJ2-1	-	15	-	TGTGCCAGCAGCCAACACCGACGTAGCTACAATGAGCAGTTCTTC	CASSQHRRSYNEQFF
TRBV9	TRBJ1-6	-	15	-	TGTGCCAGCACCCCTGGGTCAGCTCCAGTCTCACCCCTCCACTTT	CASTPGSAPVSPLHF
TRBV25-1	TRBJ2-5	TRBD2	16	-	TGTGCCAGCAGTGAATGGGTCAGCGGGAGTCAAGAGACCCAGTACTTC	CASSEWVSGSQETQYF